One and the same sample provided the 25 T cell receptor beta chains below, sequenced in a study of blood T cell repertoires in COVID-19. Measured with immunoSEQ multiplex PCR; TCRdb has only the in-frame clones, and not every one. The sample records around 250,000 clones, roughly 90% being singletons. Sequences were obtained from peripheral blood. The receptors originated from a human donor in a cohort sampled during active COVID-19.

The chain links TRBV12-3 or TRBV12-4 to TRBJ1-2; the D gene is possibly TRBD1 (5 bases). V was trimmed by 6 bases and J by 3 bases, leaving 11 bases between them. The CDR3 length is 13 residues. The CDR3 here is CASRRGAYYGYTF. The DNA for the CDR3 is TGTGCCAGCAGAAGGGGCGCTTACTATGGCTACACCTTC.

This rearrangement joins TRBV20-1 to TRBJ1-6, with a tentative D call TRBD1 (5 bases). This CDR3 contains 11 residues. Per the germline V gene, CDR1 is DFQATT and CDR2 is SNEGSKA (reference sequence). V was shortened by 2 bases and J by 14 bases, with 10 bases between the two germline ends. CDR3 in amino acids: CSARTGGTLHF. The CDR3, as DNA: TGCAGTGCTAGAACCGGGGGAACCCTCCACTTT.

This clone appeared a single time. CDR3 sequence reads: CASSLVGAAYNEKLFF. In nucleotides, the CDR3 is TGTGCCAGCAGTTTAGTAGGGGCAGCTTATAATGAAAAACTGTTTTTT. The chain is built from TRBV28 and TRBJ1-4, with D maybe TRBD1 (5 bases). Between the trimmed V and J ends, which lost 2 bases and 4 bases, there was a span of 14 bases. CDR1 and CDR2 from the germline V gene are MDHEN and SYDVKM. CDR3 size: 16 residues.

This clone was seen only a few times. The chain couples TRBV4-3 to TRBJ1-1; no clear D gene. The CDR3 is 16 residues long. Germline values: CDR1 LGHNA, CDR2 YSLEER. The V gene lost 0 bases and the J gene lost 1 base, with 12 bases spanning the gap. The CDR3 protein is CASSQDFWAGNTEAFF. The DNA for the CDR3 is TGCGCCAGCAGCCAAGATTTCTGGGCTGGGAACACTGAAGCTTTCTTT.

This rearrangement joins TRBV11-1 to TRBJ1-1; possibly TRBD1 for D (5 bases). V shed 2 bases and J shed 5 bases, with 12 bases lying between them. Germline loops: CDR1 SGHAT, CDR2 FQDESV (reference sequence). The CDR3 loop spans 14 amino acids. In DNA form, the CDR3 reads TGTGCCAGCAGCTTAAGACAGTTTGGGACTGAAGCTTTCTTT. Amino acid sequence: CASSLRQFGTEAFF.

The rearrangement joins TRBV7-8 to TRBJ1-4; D gene unclear. Trimming took off 3 bases at V and 8 bases at J, with 16 bases between the two ends. The CDR3 is 15 amino acids. CDR1 is SGHVS, CDR2 FQNEAQ, per germline. CDR3 sequence reads: CASSFRDLEGEKLFF. CDR3 in DNA: TGTGCCAGCAGCTTTCGGGATCTCGAGGGCGAAAAACTGTTTTTT.

This chain joins TRBV19 and TRBJ1-3; no clear D gene. This CDR3 is 13 amino acids long. Germline lookup yields CDR1 LNHDA and CDR2 SQIVND (reference sequence). V was trimmed by 7 bases and J by 0 bases, leaving 7 bases between them. The CDR3 DNA reads TGTGCCAGTATATTTAGCTCTGGAAACACCATATATTTT. Encoded protein: CASIFSSGNTIYF. The variable domain in full, completed from reference TRBV19 and TRBJ1-3, reads DGGITQSPKYLFRKEGQNVTLSCEQNLNHDAMYWYRQDPGQGLRLIYYSQIVNDFQKGDIAEGYSVSREKKESFPLTVTSAQKNPTAFYLCASIFSSGNTIYFGEGSWLTVV.

This rearrangement joins TRBV4-1 to TRBJ2-1, with 13 bases matching TRBD2. This CDR3 has 17 residues. V dropped 4 bases and J dropped 6; count of bases not matched to a gene: 9. Germline V gene data show CDR1 as MGHRA and CDR2 as YSYEKL. The CDR3 loop reads CASSLGLAGVLGNEQFF. As DNA, the CDR3 is TGCGCCAGCAGCCTCGGACTAGCGGGAGTTCTAGGCAATGAGCAGTTCTTC.

The chain has TRBV7-9 and TRBJ1-5; 10 bases are shared with TRBD1. The germline V gene has CDR1 SEHNR and CDR2 FQNEAQ (reference sequence). This CDR3 region has 16 residues. With V trimmed by 3 bases and J by 1 base, 3 bases remained unmatched. The CDR3 nucleotides read TGTGCCAGCAGCTTCCGGGACAGGGGCAGCAATCAGCCCCAGCATTTT. Translated, it gives CASSFRDRGSNQPQHF.

V gene TRBV28 combines with J gene TRBJ1-1, with TRBD1 as a possible D gene (6 bases). This CDR3 comprises 12 residues. Germline values: CDR1 MDHEN, CDR2 SYDVKM. V lost 7 bases to trimming and J lost 4 bases, with 10 bases between them. The CDR3 reads CASKTGTTEAFF. CDR3 coding DNA: TGTGCCAGCAAAACAGGGACCACTGAAGCTTTCTTT. The whole variable domain, filled in from reference TRBV28 and TRBJ1-1, reads DVKVTQSSRYLVKRTGEKVFLECVQDMDHENMFWYRQDPGLGLRLIYFSYDVKMKEKGDIPEGYSVSREKKERFSLILESASTNQTSMYLCASKTGTTEAFFGQGTRLTVV.

The gene calls are TRBV6-6 and TRBJ1-1, with a tentative D call TRBD1 (6 bases). The CDR3 totals 14 residues. Germline lookup yields CDR1 MNHNY and CDR2 SVGAGI (reference sequence). V gave up 2 bases and J gave up 3 bases, with 10 bases separating them. The CDR3 region is CASSYPGVHTEAFF. The DNA of the CDR3 is TGTGCCAGCAGTTACCCAGGGGTCCACACTGAAGCTTTCTTT.

The chain joins TRBV7-2 to TRBJ1-4, with TRBD1 identical over 10 bases. The CDR3 runs 14 residues. CDR1 and CDR2 from the germline V gene are SGHTA and FQGNSA. V shed 1 base and J 11 bases; nucleotides not matched to a gene: 4. The CDR3 loop is CASSLVWTGGKLFF. Here the CDR3 DNA reads TGTGCCAGCAGCTTAGTCTGGACAGGGGGGAAACTGTTTTTT.

The chain joins TRBV9 to TRBJ1-2, with D possibly matching TRBD1 (6 bases). The CDR3 consists of 15 residues. Germline V CDR1 and CDR2: SGDLS, YYNGEE. Trimming took off 4 bases at V and 4 bases at J, with 17 bases between the two ends. The CDR3 loop reads CASSPRGGEGYGYTF. CDR3 bases: TGTGCCAGCAGCCCCCGAGGGGGAGAAGGCTATGGCTACACCTTC.

This rearrangement joins TRBV2 to TRBJ2-1, with TRBD2 identical over 11 bases. V lost 7 bases and J lost 8; bases outside the gene matches: 19. Germline V gene sequence: CDR1 SNHLY, CDR2 FYNNEI. The CDR3 is made up of 18 amino acids. The DNA for the CDR3 is TGTGCCAGCAATTTAAAAGGGGTAGCGGGAGGGCCAATGGATGAGCAGTTCTTC. Translation: CASNLKGVAGGPMDEQFF.

The genes are TRBV7-8 and TRBJ1-1, with D possibly being TRBD1 (5 bases). The CDR3 covers 13 residues. Germline V gene data show CDR1 as SGHVS and CDR2 as FQNEAQ. V shed 1 base and J shed 6 bases, with 9 bases lying between them. CDR3 bases: TGTGCCAGCAGCTTAGGCAGGGAGGCTGAAGCTTTCTTT. Translation gives CASSLGREAEAFF.

Only a few counts were recorded for this clone. The chain couples TRBV19 to TRBJ1-2, with D unresolved. Looked up from germline, CDR1 is LNHDA and CDR2 is SQIVND (reference sequence). The V end lost 4 bases, the J end lost 9 bases, and 15 bases lay between the germline ends. There are 13 residues in the CDR3. The CDR3 loop is CASSNNRGQSYTF. In DNA, the CDR3 is TGTGCCAGTAGTAATAATCGGGGTCAAAGCTACACCTTC.

This chain links TRBV27 with TRBJ1-1; no clear D gene. Germline-derived CDR1 and CDR2 are MNHEY and SMNVEV (reference sequence). The CDR3 covers 13 residues. V lost 4 bases and J lost 3, with 9 bases in between. CDR3 residues: CASSSRFDTEAFF. CDR3 DNA sequence: TGTGCCAGCAGTTCCCGTTTTGACACTGAAGCTTTCTTT.

Notes on this clone: Other nucleotide sequences from this sample produce the same CDR3. The chain joins TRBV7-2 to TRBJ2-7, with 10 bases lining up with TRBD1. With V trimmed by 5 bases and J by 6 bases, 7 bases remained unmatched. Germline V gene data show CDR1 as SGHTA and CDR2 as FQGNSA. The CDR3 is 14 residues long. CDR3 DNA: TGTGCCAGCAGCCCCGACAGGGGGCGCATCGAGCAGTACTTC. It specifies CASSPDRGRIEQYF.

The rearrangement links TRBV7-3 to TRBJ2-2; 14 nucleotides line up with TRBD2. Germline assignment: CDR1 SGHTA and CDR2 FQGTGA. The ends lost 4 bases at V and 6 bases at J; junction bases unmatched: 7. The CDR3 extends over 17 amino acids. CDR3 coding DNA: TGTGCCAGCAGCTCTCAGACTAGCGGGAGGGTAGCCGGGGAGCTGTTTTTT. The encoded protein is CASSSQTSGRVAGELFF.

The chain is built from TRBV6-2 or TRBV6-3 and TRBJ2-7; 11 bases line up with TRBD2. The V gene end was trimmed by 5 bases and the J gene end by 4 bases; junction bases not matched to a gene: 4. CDR3 length: 14 residues. Germline CDR1 reads MNHEY; CDR2 reads SVGEGT. The chain's CDR3 is CASSQGLAVYEQYF. The CDR3 DNA reads TGTGCCAGCAGTCAGGGACTAGCGGTTTACGAGCAGTACTTC.

The chain has TRBV5-1 and TRBJ1-4, with 11 bases matching TRBD1. V was clipped by 5 bases and J by 7 bases; unmatched bases: 4. CDR1 is SGHRS and CDR2 is YFSETQ in the germline V gene. CDR3 length: 14 amino acids. The CDR3 region is CASSSDRGLEKLFF. For the CDR3, the DNA is TGCGCCAGCAGTTCGGACAGGGGGCTTGAAAAACTGTTTTTT.

V gene TRBV19 combines with J gene TRBJ1-5; possibly TRBD1 for D (5 bases). CDR3 size: 13 residues. Trimming took 10 bases from V and 3 from J, leaving 13 bases between them. The germline V gene has CDR1 LNHDA and CDR2 SQIVND (reference sequence). The CDR3: CATLGGVNQPQHF. CDR3 sequence (DNA): TGTGCCACCCTTGGGGGGGTCAATCAGCCCCAGCATTTT.

This clone was observed a few times. The rearrangement uses TRBV27 and TRBJ1-1; TRBD1 might be the D (5 bases). The CDR3 is 13 amino acids. Germline CDR1 reads MNHEY; CDR2 reads SMNVEV (reference sequence). V lost 6 bases and J 1 base, leaving 9 bases between the germline ends. In nucleotides, the CDR3 is TGTGCCAGCAGCCCAACAGGGAACACTGAAGCTTTCTTT. Translating gives CASSPTGNTEAFF.

This chain joins TRBV6-6 and TRBJ1-2; TRBD1 might be the D (6 bases). From germline, CDR1 is MNHNY and CDR2 SVGAGI (reference sequence). CDR3 length: 16 residues. Trimming shortened V by 6 bases and J by 0 bases, and 17 bases separated the two germline ends. The CDR3: CASSPWTELTNYGYTF. The CDR3 region has the DNA TGTGCCAGCAGCCCTTGGACAGAACTAACTAACTATGGCTACACCTTC.

The rearrangement joins TRBV30 to TRBJ2-5; D perhaps matches TRBD1 (6 bases). CDR1 is GTSNPN and CDR2 is SVGIG in the germline V gene (reference sequence). This CDR3 region has 17 residues. V was trimmed by 1 base and J by 2 bases, leaving 20 bases between them. Written as DNA, the CDR3 is TGTGCCTGGAGTGGCTCCCGATCCGGGGACATACAAGAGACCCAGTACTTC. This encodes CAWSGSRSGDIQETQYF.